This T cell receptor beta chain was sequenced during a study of T cell responses to AZD1222 COVID-19 vaccine. General study results and limits: Spike as a whole was targeted by vaccine-associated CD4 TCRs, dominant at 160-218 and 743-854. Vaccination with two AZD1222 doses was followed by a rise in Spike-specific TCR breadth and depth.

This CDR3 region has 14 residues. Trimming removed 3 bases from V and 7 bases from J; junction bases left unmatched: 4. Germline V gene data show CDR1 as MNHEY and CDR2 as SMNVEV (reference sequence). Repertoires were generated with immunoSEQ multiplex PCR, while TCRdb's copy carries only in-frame clones and drops some. The data show around 110,000 clones, about 90% seen once. As for this clone: The target antigen is unknown.

This TCR derives from an adult who received the AZD1222 COVID-19 vaccine. V usage is TRBV27 and J usage is TRBJ2-1; 9 bases are shared with TRBD1. Sequencing used peripheral blood, obtained 28 days after the second AZD1222 dose. This chain's CDR3 is CASSFTDRGNEQFF. The CDR3 DNA sequence: TGTGCCAGCAGTTTTACGGACAGGGGAAATGAGCAGTTCTTC.